The following is a T cell receptor (beta chain) sequence with its context. The CDR3 spans 15 residues. The germline CDR1 and CDR2 sequences are SGHDT and YYEEEE. The germline V and J ends were trimmed by 1 base and 5 bases, with 13 bases remaining between them. In the study's own analysis: Reference gene primer amplification yielded estimated nucleated cell counts. This table comes from immunoSEQ multiplex PCR, and its TCRdb copy is limited to in-frame clones, with some not included. V, J and clone size reflect that table, while D and trimming were determined from the DNA. Among about 67,000 clones listed, approximately 87% were seen once. This sample was taken from a study of blood T cell repertoires in COVID-19. Across the study: The United States, Italy and Spain supplied acute and convalescent COVID-19 samples.

Sample: peripheral blood. J is TRBJ2-1 and V is TRBV5-6, with D maybe TRBD1 (6 bases). This clonotype was obtained from a man in his forties or fifties with active COVID-19. The CDR3 region is CASSLTRGIDNEQFF. CDR3 sequence (DNA): TGTGCCAGCAGCTTGACAAGGGGGATCGACAATGAGCAGTTCTTC.